The 23 T cell receptor beta chains given below trace back to one sample, sequenced in a study of preoperative IRX-2 immunotherapy in early breast cancer. The treatment denotes: preoperative locoregional IRX-2 cytokine immunotherapy. TCRdb's table, derived via immunoSEQ multiplex PCR, lists solely in-frame clones and lacks some. The data show some 30,000 clones, roughly nine tenths seen once. The sample in question was tumor tissue, obtained after IRX-2 immunotherapy. The receptor source for this set is a human donor with breast cancer.

On this clone itself: Other DNA variants within this sample encode the same CDR3. The rearrangement uses TRBV18 and TRBJ1-1; D remains unclear. Germline V gene lookup returns CDR1 KGHSH and CDR2 LQKENI. Trimming pared 6 bases from V and 3 bases from J, leaving 11 bases between. The CDR3 is 13 amino acids. DNA for the CDR3: TGTGCCAGCTCCCCCGAAGGGTACACTGAAGCTTTCTTT. The encoded protein is CASSPEGYTEAFF.

The J gene is TRBJ1-6, the V gene TRBV11-3, with 11 bases identical to TRBD1. V was pared by 5 bases and J by 5 bases, with 5 bases of the junction left unmatched. Per the germline V gene, CDR1 is SGHNT and CDR2 is YENEEA. This CDR3 has 16 amino acids. The CDR3 coding sequence is TGTGCCAGCAGCGTACCGGGACAGGGGGATAATTCACCCCTCCACTTT. It specifies CASSVPGQGDNSPLHF.

The V and J genes are TRBV19 and TRBJ2-2; 14 bases map to TRBD2. The CDR3 is 18 amino acids. V trimming: 1 base; J trimming: 5 bases; junction bases outside the gene matches: 6. CDR1 LNHDA and CDR2 SQIVND come from the germline V gene (reference sequence). CDR3 DNA: TGTGCCAGTAGTATAGTTGGACTAGCGGGGGGATCAACCGGGGAGCTGTTTTTT. It codes for CASSIVGLAGGSTGELFF. The variable domain in full, completed from reference TRBV19 and TRBJ2-2, reads DGGITQSPKYLFRKEGQNVTLSCEQNLNHDAMYWYRQDPGQGLRLIYYSQIVNDFQKGDIAEGYSVSREKKESFPLTVTSAQKNPTAFYLCASSIVGLAGGSTGELFFGEGSRLTVL.

This clone was detected only once. This chain joins TRBV28 and TRBJ1-1; D unresolved. The CDR3 is made up of 12 amino acids. CDR1 is MDHEN, CDR2 SYDVKM, per germline. With 3 bases removed from V and 7 bases from J, the gap between germline ends came to 9 bases. DNA for the CDR3: TGTGCCAGCAGTTTTCCAGGCGGTGAAGCTTTCTTT. Its protein product is CASSFPGGEAFF.

The chain has TRBV11-3 and TRBJ2-3, with TRBD2 matching 9 bases. The CDR3 loop spans 15 amino acids. V trimming: 2 bases; J trimming: 3 bases; junction bases outside the gene matches: 3. Germline values: CDR1 SGHNT, CDR2 YENEEA. CDR3: CASSLLGLATDTQYF. DNA of the CDR3: TGTGCCAGCAGCTTATTGGGACTAGCTACAGATACGCAGTATTTT.

The chain employs TRBV19 and TRBJ2-1, with D unresolved. This CDR3 is 13 amino acids long. CDR1 and CDR2 (germline): LNHDA, SQIVND (reference sequence). Trimming took 5 bases from V and 3 from J, leaving 8 bases between them. The CDR3 reads CASSPTGYNEQFF. As DNA, the CDR3 is TGTGCCAGTAGTCCTACCGGCTACAATGAGCAGTTCTTC.

CDR3 coding DNA: TGTGCCTGGAGTGGGACTGTGAGCTACACCTTC. This gives the protein CAWSGTVSYTF. The rearrangement joins TRBV30 to TRBJ1-2, with D hard to call. The germline gives CDR1 GTSNPN, CDR2 SVGIG (reference sequence). The CDR3 loop spans 11 amino acids. V lost 1 base and J 9 bases, leaving 9 bases between the germline ends.

V and J are TRBV10-2 and TRBJ1-5; no clear D. The CDR3 length is 12 residues. CDR1 and CDR2 from the germline V gene are WSHSY and SAAADI. Deletions cut 5 bases from V and 11 bases from J, with 13 bases between. CDR3 amino acids: CASSFRGRAQHF. CDR3 in DNA: TGCGCCAGCAGTTTTCGGGGTAGAGCCCAGCATTTT.

This clone has only one observation. This chain uses TRBV15 with TRBJ1-4, with no clear D. Per germline, CDR1 LNHNV and CDR2 YYDKDF (reference sequence). V lost 0 bases and J 5 bases, leaving 10 bases between the germline ends. The CDR3 length is 15 residues. The CDR3: CATSRDGGLNEKLFF. The CDR3 DNA reads as TGTGCCACCAGCAGAGATGGAGGATTAAATGAAAAACTGTTTTTT.

The chain combines TRBV6-8 with TRBJ1-1, with D possibly TRBD1 on 5 matching bases. The CDR3 length is 12 residues. Trimming took off 5 bases at V and 6 bases at J, with 10 bases between the two ends. The germline CDR1 and CDR2 sequences are MNHGY and SAAAGT. This CDR3 is CASSQRQPEAFF. CDR3 sequence (DNA): TGTGCCAGCAGTCAGCGACAGCCTGAAGCTTTCTTT.

The gene calls are TRBV11-3 and TRBJ2-3; TRBD2 agrees at 12 bases. CDR1 and CDR2 (germline): SGHNT, YENEEA. V shed 4 bases and J 4 bases; nucleotides not matched to a gene: 6. This CDR3 is built from 16 residues. The CDR3 loop is CASSSLLAGGSDTQYF. The CDR3, as DNA: TGTGCCAGCAGCTCCTTACTAGCGGGGGGATCAGATACGCAGTATTTT. The variable domain in full, with the rest retrieved from reference TRBV11-3 and TRBJ2-3, is EAGVVQSPRYKIIEKKQPVAFWCNPISGHNTLYWYLQNLGQGPELLIRYENEEAVDDSQLPKDRFSAERLKGVDSTLKIQPAELGDSAVYLCASSSLLAGGSDTQYFGPGTRLTVL.

The chain employs TRBV7-1 and TRBJ1-1, with D maybe TRBD1 (5 bases). TRBV7-1 is an ORF, and what it does is uncertain. Deletions cut 4 bases from V and 10 bases from J, with 25 bases between. The CDR3 runs 16 residues. The chain's CDR3 is CASSLAGRGLSDVAFF. The CDR3 region has the DNA TGTGCCAGCAGCTTGGCCGGGAGGGGACTCAGTGATGTAGCTTTCTTT.

The chain combines TRBV6-8 with TRBJ1-1; D uncertain. Germline CDR1 MNHGY, CDR2 SAAAGT. Trimming left V 0 bases short and J 8 bases short, with 19 bases between. The CDR3 is 16 residues long. This CDR3 is CASSYSGRINTEEAFF. In DNA form, the CDR3 reads TGTGCCAGCAGTTACTCGGGCAGGATTAACACTGAAGAAGCTTTCTTT.

Only one count was recorded for this clone. The J gene is TRBJ1-1, the V gene TRBV6-8; tentative D call: TRBD1 (5 bases). CDR1 is MNHGY, CDR2 SAAAGT, per germline. V lost 3 bases, J lost 1 base, and 9 bases lay in between. The CDR3 is made up of 14 amino acids. CDR3 DNA: TGTGCCAGCAGTTATAGTGGGGGGAACACTGAAGCTTTCTTT. Translation: CASSYSGGNTEAFF.

This chain uses TRBV29-1 with TRBJ1-1; D perhaps matches TRBD1 (6 bases). The CDR3 consists of 15 residues. Germline CDR1 SQVTM, CDR2 ANQGSEA. Trimming left V 6 bases short and J 1 base short, with 18 bases between. This CDR3 is CSVQITGFGNTEAFF. Here the CDR3 DNA reads TGCAGCGTCCAGATTACAGGGTTTGGGAACACTGAAGCTTTCTTT.

The chain links TRBV7-4 to TRBJ1-1; 8 nucleotides line up with TRBD1. Germline trimming cut 4 bases from V and 1 base from J; bases unmatched to any gene: 5. The CDR3 is 15 residues long. The germline CDR1 and CDR2 sequences are SGHVT and SQSDAQ. Written as DNA, the CDR3 is TGTGCCAGCAGCTGGGCCGGGACAGGGAACACTGAAGCTTTCTTT. Translating gives CASSWAGTGNTEAFF.

V and J are TRBV19 and TRBJ2-7, with 7 bases matching TRBD1. The CDR3 extends over 16 amino acids. From germline, CDR1 is LNHDA and CDR2 SQIVND (reference sequence). The V segment lost 5 bases and the J segment 0 bases; nucleotides outside the gene matches: 10. The CDR3 sequence: CASSPLTGTASYEQYF. CDR3 sequence (DNA): TGTGCCAGTAGTCCGCTGACCGGGACAGCCTCCTACGAGCAGTACTTC.

A word on this clone: A read error may account for a junction end that differs from germline. This chain connects TRBV27 to TRBJ2-2; possibly TRBD2 for D (6 bases). CDR1 is MNHEY, CDR2 SMNVEV, per germline (reference sequence). The CDR3 runs 17 residues. The CDR3 coding sequence is TGTGCCACCAGTGACCCGTTGGGCGGGGACGTATCCGGGGAGCTGTTTTTT. Protein: CATSDPLGGDVSGELFF.

J is TRBJ2-1 and V is TRBV11-3, with TRBD2 matching 7 bases. Per the germline V gene, CDR1 is SGHNT and CDR2 is YENEEA. J lost 9 bases, V lost 3 bases, and 11 bases had no gene match. The CDR3 extends over 15 amino acids. CDR3 coding DNA: TGTGCCAGCAGCTTGAGCGGGACTGGGAGAGGTGAGCAGTTCTTC. Translating gives CASSLSGTGRGEQFF.

The V gene is TRBV18, the J gene TRBJ1-5; tentatively, D is TRBD1 (5 bases). Trimming took 6 bases from V and 5 from J, leaving 11 bases between them. The CDR3 runs to 13 residues. Germline assignment: CDR1 KGHSH and CDR2 LQKENI. CDR3 sequence reads: CASSPGPHQPQHF. The CDR3 DNA reads as TGTGCCAGCTCCCCGGGACCCCATCAGCCCCAGCATTTT.

V gene TRBV10-2 combines with J gene TRBJ1-5; the match to TRBD1 covers 10 bases. Germline V gives CDR1 WSHSY, CDR2 SAAADI. This CDR3 contains 14 residues. V shed 1 base and J 6 bases; nucleotides not matched to a gene: 0. CDR3: CASSEWDRGQPQHF. As DNA, the CDR3 is TGCGCCAGCAGTGAGTGGGACAGGGGTCAGCCCCAGCATTTT.

The chain has TRBV6-8 and TRBJ2-1; 11 bases match TRBD2. The CDR3 is made up of 20 amino acids. The trim removed 0 bases at V and 5 bases at J, leaving 15 bases unmatched. Germline V lookup: CDR1 MNHGY, CDR2 SAAAGT. This chain's CDR3 is CASSYSIPRLGTSGHNEQFF. The CDR3 nucleotides read TGTGCCAGCAGTTACTCGATTCCGCGTTTAGGGACTAGCGGACACAATGAGCAGTTCTTC.

This clone appeared a single time. This chain connects TRBV14 to TRBJ1-1; 7 nucleotides match TRBD1. Germline loops: CDR1 SGHDN, CDR2 FVKESK. J lost 9 bases, V lost 4 bases, and 8 bases had no gene match. The CDR3 extends over 13 amino acids. CDR3 residues: CASSPFLQGKAFF. Written as DNA, the CDR3 is TGTGCCAGCAGCCCCTTTTTACAGGGGAAAGCTTTCTTT.